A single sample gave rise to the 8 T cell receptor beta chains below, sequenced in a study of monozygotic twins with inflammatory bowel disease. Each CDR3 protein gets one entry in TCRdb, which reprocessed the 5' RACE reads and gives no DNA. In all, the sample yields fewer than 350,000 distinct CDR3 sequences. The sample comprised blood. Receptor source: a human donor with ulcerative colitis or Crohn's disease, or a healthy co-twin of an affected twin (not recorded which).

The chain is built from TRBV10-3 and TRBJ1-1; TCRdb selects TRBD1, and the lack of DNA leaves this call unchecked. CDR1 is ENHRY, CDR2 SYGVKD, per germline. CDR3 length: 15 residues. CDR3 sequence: CAIRLGQGKDTEAFF.

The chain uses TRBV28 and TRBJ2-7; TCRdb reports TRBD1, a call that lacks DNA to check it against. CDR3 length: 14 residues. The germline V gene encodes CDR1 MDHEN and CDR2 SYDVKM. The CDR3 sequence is CASSFRRAAYEQYF. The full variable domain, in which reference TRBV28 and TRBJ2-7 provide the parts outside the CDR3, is DVKVTQSSRYLVKRTGEKVFLECVQDMDHENMFWYRQDPGLGLRLIYFSYDVKMKEKGDIPEGYSVSREKKERFSLILESASTNQTSMYLCASSFRRAAYEQYFGPGTRLTVT.

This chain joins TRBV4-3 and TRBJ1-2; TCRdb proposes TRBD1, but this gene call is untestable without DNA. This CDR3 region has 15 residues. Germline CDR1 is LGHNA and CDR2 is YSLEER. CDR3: CASSQGDRTFYGYTF.

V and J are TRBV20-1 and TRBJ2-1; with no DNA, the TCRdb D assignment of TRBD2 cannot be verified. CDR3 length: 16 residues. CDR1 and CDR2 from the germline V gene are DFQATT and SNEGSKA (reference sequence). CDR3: CSASLIAGGPDNEQFF.

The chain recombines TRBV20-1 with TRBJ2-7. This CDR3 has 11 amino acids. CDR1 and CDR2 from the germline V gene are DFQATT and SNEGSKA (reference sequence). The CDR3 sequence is CSALQAYEQYF.

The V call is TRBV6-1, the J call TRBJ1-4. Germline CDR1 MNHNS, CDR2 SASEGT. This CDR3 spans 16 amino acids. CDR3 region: CASSEAIGATNEKLFF.

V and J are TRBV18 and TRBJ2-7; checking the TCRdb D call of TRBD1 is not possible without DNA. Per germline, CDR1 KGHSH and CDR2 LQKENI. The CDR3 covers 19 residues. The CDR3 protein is CASSPDQGGARNFPYEQYF.

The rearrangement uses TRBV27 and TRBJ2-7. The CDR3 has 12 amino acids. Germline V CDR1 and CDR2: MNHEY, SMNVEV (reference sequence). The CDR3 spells CASRNQYYEQYF.